These 11 T cell receptor beta chains originate from one sample sequenced in a study of CD8 T cells in Susac syndrome. Random hexamers served to reverse transcribe roughly 0.45 to 1 ug RNA. Via MiXCR, TCRdb re-called the immunoSEQ multiplex PCR reads, giving one row per CDR3 protein. This sample has roughly 200,000 distinct CDR3 sequences, with roughly 96% found just once. The sample consisted of CD4+ T cells from PBMCs. The receptors were sampled from a human donor in good health.

This clonotype has only one observation. The chain has TRBV5-1 and TRBJ1-1, with D unclear. CDR3 length equals 13 residues. Germline-derived CDR1 and CDR2 are SGHRS and YFSETQ. Trimming stripped 2 bases from V and 1 base from J, with 6 bases between. The chain's CDR3 is CASSFARNTEAFF. The CDR3 nucleotides read TGCGCCAGCAGCTTCGCGAGGAACACTGAAGCTTTCTTT. The variable domain in full, with the rest retrieved from reference TRBV5-1 and TRBJ1-1, is KAGVTQTPRYLIKTRGQQVTLSCSPISGHRSVSWYQQTPGQGLQFLFEYFSETQRNKGNFPGRFSGRQFSNSRSEMNVSTLELGDSALYLCASSFARNTEAFFGQGTRLTVV.

The chain recombines TRBV5-4 with TRBJ2-6; unclear D gene. The CDR3 runs to 15 residues. Germline CDR1 and CDR2: SGHNT and YYREEE (reference sequence). Trimming stripped 3 bases from V and 2 bases from J, with 9 bases between. The CDR3: CASSSPPAGANVLTF. The CDR3 nucleotides are TGTGCCAGCAGCTCGCCCCCCGCTGGGGCCAACGTCCTGACTTTC.

The chain uses TRBV20-1 and TRBJ2-7; possible D gene TRBD2, 5 bases. This CDR3 is 13 amino acids long. Germline-derived CDR1 and CDR2 are DFQATT and SNEGSKA (reference sequence). The CDR3 bases are TGCAGTGCTGGAGATCCCCGGGGTAACGAGCAGTACGTC. Translating it yields CSAGDPRGNEQYV.

The V gene is TRBV7-2, the J gene TRBJ2-3; the match to TRBD1 covers 7 bases. This CDR3 region has 14 residues. The germline V gene has CDR1 SGHTA and CDR2 FQGNSA. V lost 4 bases and J lost 4; bases outside the gene matches: 5. CDR3 residues: CASSWGTAPDTQYF. CDR3 DNA sequence: TGTGCCAGCAGCTGGGGGACAGCCCCAGATACGCAGTATTTT.

The chain combines TRBV29-1 with TRBJ2-7, with TRBD1 as a possible D gene (6 bases). Trimming stripped 4 bases from V and 3 bases from J, with 10 bases between. Per germline, CDR1 SQVTM and CDR2 ANQGSEA. The CDR3 is made up of 12 amino acids. As DNA, the CDR3 is TGCAGCGTTGGGATACAGGGCTACGAGCAGTACTTC. It translates to CSVGIQGYEQYF.

This clonotype was seen once. The chain carries TRBV20-1 and TRBJ2-3, with 10 positions matching TRBD2. Trimming cost V 3 bases and J 0 bases; bases outside gene matches: 15. The CDR3 has 19 residues. Germline CDR1 and CDR2: DFQATT and SNEGSKA (reference sequence). The CDR3 spells CSASHLLSGGTMSTDTQYF. CDR3 sequence (DNA): TGCAGTGCTAGCCACCTGCTTAGCGGGGGGACGATGAGCACAGATACGCAGTATTTT.

The V call is TRBV5-1, the J call TRBJ2-1; 7 bases agree with TRBD2. V shed 2 bases and J 8 bases; nucleotides not matched to a gene: 7. The CDR3 sequence is 14 residues long. Germline-derived CDR1 and CDR2 are SGHRS and YFSETQ. Written as DNA, the CDR3 is TGCGCCAGCAGCTTCGCGGGAGTGGGCGATGAGCAGTTCTTC. Residues: CASSFAGVGDEQFF.

The rearrangement links TRBV7-2 to TRBJ1-1; weak D call: TRBD1 (5 bases). CDR1 SGHTA and CDR2 FQGNSA come from the germline V gene. The CDR3 loop spans 15 amino acids. The V end lost 2 bases, the J end lost 1 base, and 11 bases lay between the germline ends. The CDR3 nucleotides read TGTGCCAGCAGCTTATTCGCGGGGGAGAACACTGAAGCTTTCTTT. It codes for CASSLFAGENTEAFF.

J is TRBJ2-1 and V is TRBV7-9; TRBD1 is a possible D gene (6 bases). The CDR3 has 13 amino acids. Germline V gene sequence: CDR1 SEHNR, CDR2 FQNEAQ (reference sequence). V dropped 0 bases and J dropped 14 bases, with 14 bases sitting between them. The CDR3 coding sequence is TGTGCCAGCAGCTTAGCGATGGGGGCTAGAGAGTTCTTC. As protein: CASSLAMGAREFF.

The chain carries TRBV5-4 and TRBJ1-5; tentatively, D is TRBD1 (6 bases). This CDR3 is built from 17 residues. Trimming shortened V by 2 bases and J by 4 bases, and 19 bases separated the two germline ends. Germline V gene data show CDR1 as SGHNT and CDR2 as YYREEE (reference sequence). The CDR3 spells CASSFGAGQLQNQPQHF. For the CDR3, the DNA is TGTGCCAGCAGCTTCGGGGCGGGACAACTCCAAAATCAGCCCCAGCATTTT. Using reference TRBV5-4 and TRBJ1-5 for the parts outside the CDR3, the full variable domain is ETGVTQSPTHLIKTRGQQVTLRCSSQSGHNTVSWYQQALGQGPQFIFQYYREEENGRGNFPPRFSGLQFPNYSSELNVNALELDDSALYLCASSFGAGQLQNQPQHFGDGTRLSIL.

The chain employs TRBV10-3 and TRBJ1-6; D gene uncertain. Trimming shortened V by 4 bases and J by 8 bases, and 9 bases separated the two germline ends. This CDR3 comprises 13 residues. CDR1 and CDR2 (germline): ENHRY, SYGVKD. The CDR3 protein is CAISVQFDSPLHF. The CDR3 region has the DNA TGTGCCATCAGTGTACAGTTCGATTCACCCCTCCACTTT.